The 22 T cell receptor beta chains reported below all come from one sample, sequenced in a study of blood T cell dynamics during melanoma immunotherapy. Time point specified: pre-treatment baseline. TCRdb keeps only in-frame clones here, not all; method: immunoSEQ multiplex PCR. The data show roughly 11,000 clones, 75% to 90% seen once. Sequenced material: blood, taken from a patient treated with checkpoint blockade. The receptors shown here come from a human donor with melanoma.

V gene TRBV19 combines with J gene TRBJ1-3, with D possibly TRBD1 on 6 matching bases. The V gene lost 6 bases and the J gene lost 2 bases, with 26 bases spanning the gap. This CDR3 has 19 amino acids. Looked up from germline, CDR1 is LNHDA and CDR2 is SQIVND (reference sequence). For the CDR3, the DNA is TGTGCCAGTAGCCTCCTGGGGGCAGGGAAAAGGACCGCTGGAAACACCATATATTTT. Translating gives CASSLLGAGKRTAGNTIYF. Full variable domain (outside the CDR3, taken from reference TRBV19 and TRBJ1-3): DGGITQSPKYLFRKEGQNVTLSCEQNLNHDAMYWYRQDPGQGLRLIYYSQIVNDFQKGDIAEGYSVSREKKESFPLTVTSAQKNPTAFYLCASSLLGAGKRTAGNTIYFGEGSWLTVV.

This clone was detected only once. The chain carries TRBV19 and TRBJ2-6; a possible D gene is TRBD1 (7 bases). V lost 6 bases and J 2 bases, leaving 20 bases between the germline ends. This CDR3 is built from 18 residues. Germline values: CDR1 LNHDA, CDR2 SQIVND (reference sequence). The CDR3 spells CASRYAGGNTPGANVLTF. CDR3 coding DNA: TGTGCCAGTAGATACGCAGGGGGGAATACTCCTGGGGCCAACGTCCTGACTTTC.

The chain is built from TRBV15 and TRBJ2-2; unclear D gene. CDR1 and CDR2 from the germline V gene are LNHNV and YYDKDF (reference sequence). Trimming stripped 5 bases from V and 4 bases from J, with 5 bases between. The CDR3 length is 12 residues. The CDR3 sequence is CATSRTTGELFF. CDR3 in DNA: TGTGCCACCAGCCGTACCACCGGGGAGCTGTTTTTT.

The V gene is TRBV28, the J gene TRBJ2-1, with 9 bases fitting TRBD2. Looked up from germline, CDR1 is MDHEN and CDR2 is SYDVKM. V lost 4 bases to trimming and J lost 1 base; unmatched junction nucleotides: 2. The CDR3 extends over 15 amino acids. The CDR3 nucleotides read TGTGCCAGCAGTTCTAGCGGGAAGTCCTACAATGAGCAGTTCTTC. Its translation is CASSSSGKSYNEQFF.

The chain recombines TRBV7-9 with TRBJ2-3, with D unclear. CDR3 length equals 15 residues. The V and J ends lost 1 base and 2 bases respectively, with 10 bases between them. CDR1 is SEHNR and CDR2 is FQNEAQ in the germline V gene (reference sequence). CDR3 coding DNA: TGTGCCAGCAGCTTAGTCGGGTTACACACAGATACGCAGTATTTT. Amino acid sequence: CASSLVGLHTDTQYF. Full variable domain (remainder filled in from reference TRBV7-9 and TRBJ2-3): DTGVSQNPRHKITKRGQNVTFRCDPISEHNRLYWYRQTLGQGPEFLTYFQNEAQLEKSRLLSDRFSAERPKGSFSTLEIQRTEQGDSAMYLCASSLVGLHTDTQYFGPGTRLTVL.

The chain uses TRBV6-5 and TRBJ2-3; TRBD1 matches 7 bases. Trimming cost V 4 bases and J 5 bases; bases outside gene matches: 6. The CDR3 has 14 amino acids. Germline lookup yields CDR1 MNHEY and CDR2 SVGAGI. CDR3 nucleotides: TGTGCCAGCAGTTGGACAGGATCGAGAGATACGCAGTATTTT. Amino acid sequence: CASSWTGSRDTQYF.

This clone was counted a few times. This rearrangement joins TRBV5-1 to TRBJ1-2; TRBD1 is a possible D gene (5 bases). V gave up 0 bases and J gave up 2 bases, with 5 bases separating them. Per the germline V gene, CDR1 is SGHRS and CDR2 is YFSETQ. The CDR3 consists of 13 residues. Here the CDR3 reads CASSLDRNYGYTF. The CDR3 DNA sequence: TGCGCCAGCAGCTTGGACAGGAACTATGGCTACACCTTC.

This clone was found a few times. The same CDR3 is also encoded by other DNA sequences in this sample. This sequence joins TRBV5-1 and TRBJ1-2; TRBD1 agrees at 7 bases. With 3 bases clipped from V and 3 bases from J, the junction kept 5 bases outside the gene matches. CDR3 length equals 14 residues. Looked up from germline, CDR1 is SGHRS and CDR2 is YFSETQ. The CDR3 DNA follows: TGCGCCAGCAGCTCGCGTACAGGGGACTATGGCTACACCTTC. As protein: CASSSRTGDYGYTF.

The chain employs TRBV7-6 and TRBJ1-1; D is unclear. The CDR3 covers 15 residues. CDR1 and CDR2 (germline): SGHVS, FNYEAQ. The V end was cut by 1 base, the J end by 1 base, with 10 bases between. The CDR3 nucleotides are TGTGCCAGCAGCTTAGATGGAGTCTCGAACACTGAAGCTTTCTTT. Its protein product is CASSLDGVSNTEAFF.

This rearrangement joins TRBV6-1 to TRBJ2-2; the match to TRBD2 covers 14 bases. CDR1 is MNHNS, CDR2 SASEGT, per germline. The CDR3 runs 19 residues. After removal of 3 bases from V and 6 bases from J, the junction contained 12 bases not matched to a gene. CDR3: CASSDPTGTSGSFSGELFF. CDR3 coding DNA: TGTGCCAGCAGTGACCCTACCGGGACTAGCGGGAGTTTTTCCGGGGAGCTGTTTTTT.

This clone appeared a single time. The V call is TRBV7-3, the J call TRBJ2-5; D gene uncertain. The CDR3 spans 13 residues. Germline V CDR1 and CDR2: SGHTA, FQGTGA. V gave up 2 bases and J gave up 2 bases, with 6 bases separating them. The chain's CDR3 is CASSLGVQETQYF. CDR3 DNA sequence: TGTGCCAGCAGCTTAGGGGTACAAGAGACCCAGTACTTC.

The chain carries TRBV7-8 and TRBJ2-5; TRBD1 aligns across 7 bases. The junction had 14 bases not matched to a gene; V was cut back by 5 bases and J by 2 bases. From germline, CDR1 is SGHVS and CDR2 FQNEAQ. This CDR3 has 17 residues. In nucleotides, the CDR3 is TGTGCCAGCAGCCGACCTACCGGGACAGCCCAACAAGAGACCCAGTACTTC. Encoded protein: CASSRPTGTAQQETQYF.

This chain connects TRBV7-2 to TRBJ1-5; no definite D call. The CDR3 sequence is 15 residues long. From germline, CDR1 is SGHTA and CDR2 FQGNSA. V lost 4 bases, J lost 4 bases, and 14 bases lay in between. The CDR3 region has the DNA TGTGCCAGCAGCTCCCTTCGAGGGCAGAATCAGCCCCAGCATTTT. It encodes CASSSLRGQNQPQHF. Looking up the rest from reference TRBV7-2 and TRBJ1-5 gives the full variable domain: GAGVSQSPSNKVTEKGKDVELRCDPISGHTALYWYRQSLGQGLEFLIYFQGNSAPDKSGLPSDRFSAERTGGSVSTLTIQRTQQEDSAVYLCASSSLRGQNQPQHFGDGTRLSIL.

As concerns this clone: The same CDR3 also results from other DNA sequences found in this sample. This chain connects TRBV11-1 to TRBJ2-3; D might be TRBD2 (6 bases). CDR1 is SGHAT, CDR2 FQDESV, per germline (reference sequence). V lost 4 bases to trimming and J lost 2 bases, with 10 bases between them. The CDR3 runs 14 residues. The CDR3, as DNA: TGTGCCAGCAGCTGGGGACTTATCACAGATACGCAGTATTTT. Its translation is CASSWGLITDTQYF. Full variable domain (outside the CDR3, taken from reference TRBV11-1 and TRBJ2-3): EAEVAQSPRYKITEKSQAVAFWCDPISGHATLYWYRQILGQGPELLVQFQDESVVDDSQLPKDRFSAERLKGVDSTLKIQPAELGDSAMYLCASSWGLITDTQYFGPGTRLTVL.

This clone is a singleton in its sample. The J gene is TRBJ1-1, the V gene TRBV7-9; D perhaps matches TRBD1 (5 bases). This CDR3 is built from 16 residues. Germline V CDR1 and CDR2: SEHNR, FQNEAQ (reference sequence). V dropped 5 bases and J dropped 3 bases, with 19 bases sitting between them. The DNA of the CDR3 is TGTGCCAGCAGCCCCCGACCGCAGGGAGTAGACACTGAAGCTTTCTTT. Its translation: CASSPRPQGVDTEAFF.

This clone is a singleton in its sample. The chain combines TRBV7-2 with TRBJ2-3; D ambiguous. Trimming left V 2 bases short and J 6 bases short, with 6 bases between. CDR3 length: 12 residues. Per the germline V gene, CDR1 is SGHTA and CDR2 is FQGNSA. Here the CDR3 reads CASSLSRDTQYF. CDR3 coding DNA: TGTGCCAGCAGCTTAAGTCGGGATACGCAGTATTTT. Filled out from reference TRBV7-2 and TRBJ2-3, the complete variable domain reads GAGVSQSPSNKVTEKGKDVELRCDPISGHTALYWYRQSLGQGLEFLIYFQGNSAPDKSGLPSDRFSAERTGGSVSTLTIQRTQQEDSAVYLCASSLSRDTQYFGPGTRLTVL.

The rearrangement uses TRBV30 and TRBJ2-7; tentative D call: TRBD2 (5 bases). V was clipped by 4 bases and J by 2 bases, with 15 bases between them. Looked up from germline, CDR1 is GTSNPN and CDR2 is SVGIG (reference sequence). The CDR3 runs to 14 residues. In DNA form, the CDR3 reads TGTGCCTGGAATGGCCAGCGGAAGACCTACGAGCAGTACTTC. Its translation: CAWNGQRKTYEQYF.

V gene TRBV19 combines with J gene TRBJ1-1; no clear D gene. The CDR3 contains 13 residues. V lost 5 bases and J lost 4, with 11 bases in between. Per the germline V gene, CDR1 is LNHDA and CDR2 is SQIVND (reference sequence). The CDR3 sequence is CASSVKRGTEAFF. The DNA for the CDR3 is TGTGCCAGTAGTGTCAAACGGGGCACTGAAGCTTTCTTT.

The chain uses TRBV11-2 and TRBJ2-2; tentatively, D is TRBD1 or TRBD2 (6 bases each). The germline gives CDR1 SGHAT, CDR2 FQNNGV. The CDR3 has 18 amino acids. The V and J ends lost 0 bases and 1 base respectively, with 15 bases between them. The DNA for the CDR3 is TGTGCCAGCAGCTTAGAGGGGGCGGGGACGGGGAACACCGGGGAGCTGTTTTTT. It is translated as CASSLEGAGTGNTGELFF.

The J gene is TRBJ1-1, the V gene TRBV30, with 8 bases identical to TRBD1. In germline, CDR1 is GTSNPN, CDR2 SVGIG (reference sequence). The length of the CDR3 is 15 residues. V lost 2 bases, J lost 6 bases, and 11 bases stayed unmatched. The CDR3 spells CAWSPQGAGNPEAFF. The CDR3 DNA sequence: TGTGCCTGGAGTCCCCAGGGGGCGGGTAACCCTGAAGCTTTCTTT.

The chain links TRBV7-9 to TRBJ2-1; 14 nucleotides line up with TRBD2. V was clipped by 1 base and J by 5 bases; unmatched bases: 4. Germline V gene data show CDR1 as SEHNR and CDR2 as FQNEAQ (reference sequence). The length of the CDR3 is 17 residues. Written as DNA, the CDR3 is TGTGCCAGCAGCTTAGGGACTAGCGGGAGGATCCACAATGAGCAGTTCTTC. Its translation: CASSLGTSGRIHNEQFF.

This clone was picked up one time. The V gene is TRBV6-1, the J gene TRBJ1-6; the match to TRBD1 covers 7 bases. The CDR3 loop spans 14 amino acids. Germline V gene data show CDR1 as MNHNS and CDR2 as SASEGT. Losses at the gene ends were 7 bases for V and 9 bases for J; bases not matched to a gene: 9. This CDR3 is CASKLPGGFSPLHF. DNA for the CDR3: TGTGCCAGCAAACTCCCAGGGGGTTTTTCACCCCTCCACTTT.